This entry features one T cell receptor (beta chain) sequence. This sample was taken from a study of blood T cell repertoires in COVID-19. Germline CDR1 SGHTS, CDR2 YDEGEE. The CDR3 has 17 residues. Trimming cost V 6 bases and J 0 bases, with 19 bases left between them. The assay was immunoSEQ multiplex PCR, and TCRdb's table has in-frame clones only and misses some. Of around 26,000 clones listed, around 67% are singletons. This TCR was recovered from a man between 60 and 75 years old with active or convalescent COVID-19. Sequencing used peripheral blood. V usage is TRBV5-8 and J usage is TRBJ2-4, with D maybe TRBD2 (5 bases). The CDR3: CASNPARTPLAKNIQYF. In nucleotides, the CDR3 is TGTGCCAGCAACCCGGCCAGGACTCCACTAGCCAAAAACATTCAGTACTTC.